The entry that follows covers one TCR beta chain sequence. These data are taken from a study of T cells in Graves' hyperthyroidism and ophthalmopathy. Hyperthyroidism, newly diagnosed and lasting under 2 months, affected patients aged 18 to 65. Exclusion of a patient resulted from uncontrolled infection, other autoimmune disease, pregnancy or lactation. Diagnoses were made from clinical symptoms, serum measures (thyroxine and TRAb), thyroid ultrasound and orbital computed tomography. 9 to 10 ml fresh peripheral blood yielded the PBMCs. The CDR3 consists of 18 residues. Trimming shortened V by 5 bases and J by 0 bases, and 19 bases separated the two germline ends. Per the germline V gene, CDR1 is SGHVS and CDR2 is FQNEAQ. Researchers took RNA transcripts and amplified the TCR beta CDR3 regions from them. The TCR CDR3 was amplified in a first-round RT-PCR using the HTBI primer set. TCRdb used MiXCR to reprocess the multiplex PCR reads, holding one entry per CDR3 protein. The repertoire consists of 92,000 or so distinct CDR3 sequences, with about half occurring once and the leading ten covering roughly 26%.

The receptor comes from a woman between 40 and 55 years old with Graves' hyperthyroidism. Sequencing was performed on blood. The chain employs TRBV7-8 and TRBJ2-2, with a possible D match to TRBD2 (6 bases). The CDR3 protein is CASSSLLGASANTGELFF. The CDR3 DNA reads as TGTGCCAGCAGCAGCCTGCTAGGGGCTAGCGCGAACACCGGGGAGCTGTTTTTT.